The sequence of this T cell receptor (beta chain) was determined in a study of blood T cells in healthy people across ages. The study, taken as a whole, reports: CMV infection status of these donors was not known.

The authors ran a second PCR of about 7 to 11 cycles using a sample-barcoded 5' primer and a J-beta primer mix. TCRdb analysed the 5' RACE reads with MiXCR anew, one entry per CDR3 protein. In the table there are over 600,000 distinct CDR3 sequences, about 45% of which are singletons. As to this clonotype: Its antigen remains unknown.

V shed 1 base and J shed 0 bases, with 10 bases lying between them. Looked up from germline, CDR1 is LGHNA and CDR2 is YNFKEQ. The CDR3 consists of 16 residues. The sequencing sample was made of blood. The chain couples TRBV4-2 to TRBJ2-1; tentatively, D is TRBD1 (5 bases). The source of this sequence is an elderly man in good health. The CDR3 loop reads CASSQASDSSYNEQFF. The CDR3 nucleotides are TGTGCCAGCAGCCAAGCGAGCGACAGCTCCTACAATGAGCAGTTCTTC.